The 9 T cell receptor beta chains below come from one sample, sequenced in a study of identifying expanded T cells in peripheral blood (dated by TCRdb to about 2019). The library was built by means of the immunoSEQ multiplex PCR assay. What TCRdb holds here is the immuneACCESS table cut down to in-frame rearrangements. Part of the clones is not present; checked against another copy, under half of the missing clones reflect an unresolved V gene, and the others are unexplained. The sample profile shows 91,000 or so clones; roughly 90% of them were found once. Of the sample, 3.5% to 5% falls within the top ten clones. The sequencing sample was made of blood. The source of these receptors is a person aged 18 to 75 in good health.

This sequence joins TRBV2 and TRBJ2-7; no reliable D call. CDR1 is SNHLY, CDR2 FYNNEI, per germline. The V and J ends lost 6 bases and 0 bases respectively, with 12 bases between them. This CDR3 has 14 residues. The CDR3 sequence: CASSPGRSSYEQYF. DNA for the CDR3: TGTGCCAGCAGCCCTGGAAGGAGCTCCTACGAGCAGTACTTC.

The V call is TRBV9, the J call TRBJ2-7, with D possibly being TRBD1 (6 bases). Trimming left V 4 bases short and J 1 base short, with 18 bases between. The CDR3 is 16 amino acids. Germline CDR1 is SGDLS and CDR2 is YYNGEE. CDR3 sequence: CASSSSGTHISYEQYF. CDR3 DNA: TGTGCCAGCAGCTCCAGTGGGACACACATATCCTACGAGCAGTACTTC.

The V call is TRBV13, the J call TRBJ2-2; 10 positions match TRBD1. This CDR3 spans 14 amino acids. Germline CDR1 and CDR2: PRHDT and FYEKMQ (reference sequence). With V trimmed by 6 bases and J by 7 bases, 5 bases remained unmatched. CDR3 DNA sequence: TGTGCCAGCAGTTGGACAGGGGGTCTCGGGGAGCTGTTTTTT. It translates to CASSWTGGLGELFF.

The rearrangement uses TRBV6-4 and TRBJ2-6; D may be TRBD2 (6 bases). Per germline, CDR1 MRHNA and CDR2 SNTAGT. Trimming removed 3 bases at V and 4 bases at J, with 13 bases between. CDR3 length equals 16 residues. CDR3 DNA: TGTGCCAGCAGTGAGGATACGGGGGTCGGGGCCAACGTCCTGACTTTC. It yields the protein CASSEDTGVGANVLTF.

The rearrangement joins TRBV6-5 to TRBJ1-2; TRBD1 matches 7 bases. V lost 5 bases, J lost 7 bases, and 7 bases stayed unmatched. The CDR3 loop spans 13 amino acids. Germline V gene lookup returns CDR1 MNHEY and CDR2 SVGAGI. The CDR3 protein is CASSRGQPGGYTF. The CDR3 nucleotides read TGTGCCAGCAGTAGGGGACAGCCGGGTGGCTACACCTTC.

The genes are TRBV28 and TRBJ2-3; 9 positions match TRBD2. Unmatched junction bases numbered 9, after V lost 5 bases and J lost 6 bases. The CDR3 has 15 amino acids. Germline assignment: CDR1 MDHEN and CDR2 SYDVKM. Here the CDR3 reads CASSIAGEFADTQYF. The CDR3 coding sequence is TGTGCCAGCAGTATAGCGGGAGAGTTCGCGGATACGCAGTATTTT.

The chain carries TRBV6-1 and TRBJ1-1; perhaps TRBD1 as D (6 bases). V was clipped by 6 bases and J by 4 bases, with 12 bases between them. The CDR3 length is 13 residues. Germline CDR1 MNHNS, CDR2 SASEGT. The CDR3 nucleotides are TGTGCCAGCAGAACAGGGAGGCTCACTGAAGCTTTCTTT. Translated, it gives CASRTGRLTEAFF.

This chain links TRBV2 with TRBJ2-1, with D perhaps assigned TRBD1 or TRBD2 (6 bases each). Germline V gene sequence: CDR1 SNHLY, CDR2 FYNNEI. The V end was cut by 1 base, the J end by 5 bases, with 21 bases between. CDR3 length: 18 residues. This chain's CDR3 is CASSEGRWLRGADNEQFF. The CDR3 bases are TGTGCCAGCAGTGAAGGACGGTGGTTGAGGGGGGCGGACAATGAGCAGTTCTTC.

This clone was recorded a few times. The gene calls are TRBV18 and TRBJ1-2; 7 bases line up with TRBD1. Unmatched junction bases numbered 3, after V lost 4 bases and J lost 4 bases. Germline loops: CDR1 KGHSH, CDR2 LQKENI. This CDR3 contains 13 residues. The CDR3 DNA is TGTGCCAGCTCACTGGGACAGCTCTATGGCTACACCTTC. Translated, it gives CASSLGQLYGYTF.